This T cell receptor (beta chain) derives from a study of identical twins. TCRdb reprocessed the 5' RACE reads with MiXCR, giving one entry per CDR3 protein. This sample has a few hundred thousand distinct CDR3 sequences; under 9% occur once, and the top ten carry approximately 2.1%. This clonotype was seen many times. The length of the CDR3 is 14 residues. V was pared by 0 bases and J by 3 bases, with 4 bases of the junction left unmatched. Germline V lookup: CDR1 DFQATT, CDR2 SNEGSKA (reference sequence). The same data also went into a second study, on yellow fever vaccine responses in identical twins.

This receptor was identified in a woman aged 18-29 years in good health. Sequencing was performed on memory (CD45RO+) T cells sorted from blood. The chain is built from TRBV20-1 and TRBJ2-7, with 8 positions matching TRBD2. For the CDR3, the DNA is TGCAGTGCTAGAGACGTAGCGGGAATCTACGAGCAGTACTTC. Amino acid sequence: CSARDVAGIYEQYF.